The source of this T cell receptor beta chain is a study of CD8 T cells in ankylosing spondylitis. Findings and caveats of the study: There was reportedly significant enrichment of clones that were disease-linked in matched ankylosing spondylitis synovial fluid.

This CDR3 is 10 amino acids long. V was trimmed by 7 bases and J by 8 bases, leaving 11 bases between them. In germline, CDR1 is SQVTM, CDR2 ANQGSEA. This clonotype was detected ten times or more. Its antigen remains unknown. TCRdb recomputed calls from the 5' RACE reads with MiXCR, one row per CDR3 protein. Counted here are some 180,000 distinct CDR3 sequences, 18% occurring once; the ten biggest clones make up 4.3%. The clonotype originates from a male donor aged 5-30 years with ankylosing spondylitis or in good health (not recorded which). The V and J genes are TRBV29-1 and TRBJ1-1, with D hard to call. Sequenced material: blood, either unsorted or a sorted T cell fraction (not recorded which). CDR3: CSAASGEAFF. The CDR3 region has the DNA TGCAGCGCAGCCTCGGGGGAAGCTTTCTTT. Full variable domain (rest looked up from reference TRBV29-1 and TRBJ1-1): SAVISQKPSRDICQRGTSLTIQCQVDSQVTMMFWYRQQPGQSLTLIATANQGSEATYESGFVIDKFPISRPNLTFSTLTVSNMSPEDSSIYLCSAASGEAFFGQGTRLTVV.